The rows below give T cell receptor beta chains drawn from one sample of a study of tumor and adjacent non-tumor tissue in lung cancer. TCRdb passed the multiplex PCR reads through MiXCR, listing each CDR3 protein once. The sample has roughly 82,000 distinct CDR3 sequences, around three quarters seen once; the top ten hold roughly a fifth. Sequences were obtained from distant non-tumor lung tissue. The origin of the receptors is a woman in her fifties or sixties with non-small cell lung cancer. CDR3s include the opening cysteine and the closing phenylalanine or tryptophan. D genes are given only for firm matches. Size tells how often a clone was seen (once, few, many) or the class of an expanded clone, and some rows leave it out.

J: TRBJ1-5; size: NA; D: NA; V: TRBV6-1; CDR3: CASIVSGDTRSNQPQHF; DNA: TGTGCCAGCATAGTTAGCGGGGATACAAGGAGCAATCAGCCCCAGCATTTT
J: TRBJ2-7; size: NA; D: TRBD2; V: TRBV6-5; CDR3: CASSHKVLAGAYEQYF; DNA: TGTGCCAGCAGCCATAAGGTTCTAGCGGGGGCCTACGAGCAGTACTTC
J: TRBJ2-1; size: NA; D: NA; V: TRBV4-2; CDR3: CANSQETGDPYNEQFF; DNA: TGTGCCAACAGCCAAGAGACGGGAGACCCCTACAATGAGCAGTTCTTC
J: TRBJ2-3; size: NA; D: NA; V: TRBV6-6; CDR3: CAGSAQGHTDAQYF; DNA: TGTGCCGGCAGTGCCCAGGGACACACAGATGCCCAGTATTTT
J: TRBJ2-3; size: NA; D: TRBD1; V: TRBV12-3/TRBV12-4; CDR3: CSSSFRTGTDTQYF; DNA: TGTTCCAGCAGTTTTCGGACAGGCACAGATACCCAGTATTTT
J: TRBJ2-2; size: NA; D: TRBD2; V: TRBV5-4; CDR3: CASSSTSDNGELFF; DNA: TGCGCCAGCAGCTCGACTAGCGATAACGGGGAGCTGTTTTTT
J: TRBJ2-5; size: NA; D: NA; V: TRBV6-2/TRBV6-3; CDR3: CASNYDKGRETQYF; DNA: TGTGCCAGTAATTACGACAAGGGAAGGGAGACCCAGTACTTC
J: TRBJ1-1; size: NA; D: TRBD1; V: TRBV6-5; CDR3: CASSYSSQGGTETFF; DNA: TGTGCCAGCAGTTACTCGAGTCAGGGGGGCACTGAAACTTTCTTT
J: TRBJ2-5; size: many; D: NA; V: TRBV28; CDR3: CASSSGNGETQYF; DNA: TGTGCCAGCAGTTCAGGGAATGGAGAGACCCAGTACTTC
J: TRBJ2-2; size: few; D: TRBD2; V: TRBV28; CDR3: CADSLLAGVTGELFF; DNA: TGTGCCGACAGTTTATTAGCGGGAGTCACCGGGGAGCTGTTTTTT
J: TRBJ2-7; size: few; D: TRBD1; V: TRBV6-5; CDR3: CVSSFRQGEGFEQYF; DNA: TGTGTCAGCAGTTTCCGACAGGGAGAAGGGTTCGAGCAGTACTTC
J: TRBJ2-7; size: once; D: NA; V: TRBV11-2; CDR3: CASSTGVRRTYEQYF; DNA: TGTGCCAGCAGCACCGGGGTACGGCGCACCTACGAGCAGTACTTC
J: TRBJ2-3; size: NA; D: TRBD2; V: TRBV20-1; CDR3: CSAAPISSGSTDTQYF; DNA: TGCAGTGCCGCACCCATATCTAGCGGAAGCACAGATACACAGTATTTT
J: TRBJ2-5; size: many; D: TRBD1; V: TRBV12-3/TRBV12-4; CDR3: CASSGQGAWETQYF; DNA: TGTGCCAGCAGCGGACAGGGGGCCTGGGAGACCCAGTACTTC
J: TRBJ2-1; size: NA; D: NA; V: TRBV29-1; CDR3: CSVEGFGGVTSHNEKSF; DNA: TGCAGCGTTGAAGGGTTCGGCGGGGTAACCTCCCACAATGAGAAGTCCTTC
J: TRBJ1-2; size: many; D: NA; V: TRBV12-3/TRBV12-4; CDR3: CASSLRTDHGYTF; DNA: TGTGCCAGCAGTTTGCGGACCGACCATGGCTACACCTTC
J: TRBJ2-1; size: NA; D: NA; V: TRBV12-3/TRBV12-4; CDR3: CASSSPGRESTEQSF; DNA: TGTGCCAGCAGTTCCCCGGGACGGGAATCCACTGAGCAGTCCTTC
J: TRBJ1-1; size: once; D: TRBD1; V: TRBV6-6; CDR3: CANKIRGQGVLWTFF; DNA: TGTGCCAACAAGATTCGTGGACAGGGGGTTTTATGGACTTTCTTT
J: TRBJ2-5; size: NA; D: NA; V: TRBV12-3/TRBV12-4; CDR3: CASSWDGVEGTQYF; DNA: TGTGCCAGCAGTTGGGACGGGGTCGAAGGGACTCAGTACTTC
J: TRBJ2-1; size: many; D: NA; V: TRBV18; CDR3: CASSPPPKWSVEFF; DNA: TGTGCCAGCTCACCACCCCCTAAGTGGTCGGTAGAGTTCTTC
J: TRBJ2-1; size: once; D: TRBD2; V: TRBV7-8; CDR3: CTSNSAGVVERYNEQLF; DNA: TGTACCAGCAACTCGGCGGGAGTAGTTGAACGGTACAATGAGCAGCTCTTC
J: TRBJ2-7; size: NA; D: NA; V: TRBV20-1; CDR3: CSVEWTGPLPRSYEQYF; DNA: TGCAGTGTGGAGTGGACGGGCCCCTTACCTCGGTCCTACGAGCAATACTTC
J: TRBJ2-3; size: many; D: TRBD2; V: TRBV28; CDR3: CASSLPGLAGAEDTQYF; DNA: TGTGCCAGCAGTTTACCCGGACTAGCGGGAGCCGAAGATACGCAGTATTTT
J: TRBJ2-7; size: few; D: NA; V: TRBV11-2; CDR3: CASSLTKTAYEQYF; DNA: TGTGCCAGCAGTCTGACGAAAACTGCCTACGAGCAGTACTTC
J: TRBJ2-1; size: NA; D: TRBD1; V: TRBV4-2; CDR3: CTSSQTGTASNEQFF; DNA: TGTACAAGCAGCCAAACCGGGACAGCATCCAATGAGCAGTTCTTC
J: TRBJ2-7; size: NA; D: TRBD2; V: TRBV10-1; CDR3: CASSVEAGGPYEQYF; DNA: TGCGCCAGCAGTGTGGAAGCGGGAGGGCCCTACGAGCAGTACTTC
J: TRBJ2-1; size: NA; D: NA; V: TRBV29-1; CDR3: CSVEPSVRTYNEQFF; DNA: TGCAGCGTTGAGCCTAGCGTGAGGACATACAATGAGCAGTTCTTC
J: TRBJ1-5; size: NA; D: NA; V: TRBV4-2; CDR3: CPNSQDLISNQPQHF; DNA: TGTCCCAACAGCCAAGACCTCATTAGCAATCAGCCCCAGCATTTT
J: TRBJ1-1; size: NA; D: NA; V: TRBV12-3/TRBV12-4; CDR3: CASSTRASGTEDFF; DNA: TGTGCCAGCAGCACCAGGGCCTCAGGGACTGAAGATTTCTTT
J: TRBJ1-6; size: NA; D: NA; V: TRBV6-1; CDR3: CASSEEFNGYNSPLHF; DNA: TGTGCCAGCAGTGAAGAGTTTAATGGTTATAATTCGCCCCTCCATTTT
J: TRBJ2-3; size: once; D: NA; V: TRBV5-5; CDR3: CVSSHPHRLSTDTQYF; DNA: TGTGTCAGCAGCCACCCACACAGACTATCTACAGATACGCAGTATTTT
J: TRBJ1-1; size: NA; D: NA; V: TRBV4-2; CDR3: CASSLRYHRENMNTEALF; DNA: TGTGCCAGCAGCCTTCGTTACCACAGGGAAAATATGAACACTGAAGCTCTCTTT
J: TRBJ2-7; size: many; D: NA; V: TRBV4-1; CDR3: CASSHRQSTSYEQYF; DNA: TGCGCCAGCAGCCATAGACAATCGACCTCCTACGAGCAGTACTTC
J: TRBJ2-1; size: NA; D: NA; V: TRBV7-9; CDR3: CASISPHAGIEQFF; DNA: TGTGCCAGCATCTCCCCCCATGCGGGAATCGAGCAGTTCTTC
J: TRBJ2-1; size: NA; D: NA; V: TRBV6-1; CDR3: CASGERDSNEQFF; DNA: TGTGCCAGCGGTGAAAGGGATAGCAATGAGCAGTTCTTC
J: TRBJ1-4; size: NA; D: TRBD1; V: TRBV6-5; CDR3: CVSSHLNPGGSYEKLLF; DNA: TGTGTCAGCAGCCATCTTAATCCAGGGGGCTCTTATGAAAAACTGTTATTT
J: TRBJ2-3; size: NA; D: NA; V: TRBV12-3/TRBV12-4; CDR3: CTSSFLGSNQPQYF; DNA: TGTACCAGCAGTTTCCTCGGAAGCAATCAGCCCCAGTATTTT
J: TRBJ2-7; size: NA; D: NA; V: TRBV11-1; CDR3: CANSLNIYGEQYF; DNA: TGTGCCAACAGCTTAAATATTTACGGCGAGCAGTACTTC
J: TRBJ1-5; size: NA; D: NA; V: TRBV6-1; CDR3: CVSSDNSINQPQHF; DNA: TGTGTCAGCAGTGATAATAGCATAAATCAGCCCCAGCATTTT
J: TRBJ2-2; size: NA; D: TRBD1; V: TRBV6-5; CDR3: CTSSKTGAGSGELSF; DNA: TGTACCAGCAGTAAGACAGGGGCCGGGTCCGGGGAGCTGTCTTTT
J: TRBJ1-5; size: NA; D: NA; V: TRBV11-2; CDR3: CAISLENGGAQHF; DNA: TGCGCCATCAGCTTAGAGAACGGGGGGGCCCAGCATTTC
J: TRBJ2-5; size: NA; D: NA; V: TRBV28; CDR3: CDSTKLSKGGGETQYF; DNA: TGTGACAGCACCAAGTTATCCAAGGGGGGGGGAGAGACCCAGTACTTC
J: TRBJ1-1; size: many; D: NA; V: TRBV9; CDR3: CASSVGEGFTEAFF; DNA: TGTGCCAGCAGCGTAGGAGAAGGGTTCACTGAAGCTTTCTTT
J: TRBJ2-2; size: many; D: TRBD2; V: TRBV6-2/TRBV6-3; CDR3: CASKRYLAGVANTGELFF; DNA: TGTGCCAGCAAACGCTACCTAGCGGGAGTGGCGAACACCGGGGAGCTGTTTTTT
J: TRBJ2-2; size: NA; D: NA; V: TRBV10-1; CDR3: CASRLGNARELFF; DNA: TGCGCTAGCCGACTAGGGAACGCCAGGGAGCTGTTTTTT
J: TRBJ1-5; size: NA; D: NA; V: TRBV28; CDR3: CASSPRYRVNQPQHF; DNA: TGTGCCAGTAGTCCGAGGTACAGGGTGAATCAGCCCCAGCATTTT
J: TRBJ2-2; size: many; D: NA; V: TRBV7-8; CDR3: CASSLGLPNTGELFF; DNA: TGTGCCAGCAGCTTAGGATTACCTAACACCGGGGAGCTGTTTTTT
J: TRBJ2-1; size: NA; D: TRBD2; V: TRBV28; CDR3: CATSDRTRHNEQFF; DNA: TGTGCCACCAGTGACCGGACTAGGCACAATGAACAGTTCTTC
J: TRBJ2-1; size: NA; D: NA; V: TRBV29-1; CDR3: CSVEYPLRNSYNEQFF; DNA: TGCAGCGTCGAATATCCCCTCCGAAACTCCTACAATGAGCAGTTCTTC
J: TRBJ2-7; size: NA; D: TRBD2; V: TRBV11-3; CDR3: CASSLDGTSGFYEHYF; DNA: TGTGCTAGCAGCTTAGATGGGACTAGCGGATTCTACGAGCATTACTTC
J: TRBJ1-2; size: many; D: NA; V: TRBV24-1; CDR3: CATSDFRGPGSDNYGYTF; DNA: TGTGCCACCAGTGATTTTCGTGGTCCGGGATCGGACAACTATGGCTACACCTTC
J: TRBJ2-7; size: NA; D: NA; V: TRBV5-1; CDR3: CANSPISFYEQYF; DNA: TGCGCCAACAGCCCGATAAGTTTCTACGAGCAGTACTTC
J: TRBJ1-6; size: NA; D: NA; V: TRBV4-1; CDR3: CASSHRHGLDSPLHF; DNA: TGCGCCAGCAGCCACAGACACGGTTTGGATTCACCCCTCCACTTT